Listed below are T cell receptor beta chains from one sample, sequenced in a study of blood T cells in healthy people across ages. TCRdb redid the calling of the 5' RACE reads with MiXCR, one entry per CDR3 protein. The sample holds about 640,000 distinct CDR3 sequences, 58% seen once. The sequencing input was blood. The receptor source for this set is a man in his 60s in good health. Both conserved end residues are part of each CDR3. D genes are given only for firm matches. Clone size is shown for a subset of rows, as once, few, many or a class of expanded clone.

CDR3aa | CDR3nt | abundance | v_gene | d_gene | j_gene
CASSPSGTPGGETQYF | TGCGCCAGCAGCCCTTCGGGCACCCCAGGGGGAGAGACCCAGTACTTC | NA | TRBV5-1 | TRBD1 | TRBJ2-5
CASGHEGPSRGGYTF | TGTGCTAGTGGCCATGAGGGACCGTCCAGGGGAGGCTACACCTTC | NA | TRBV12-5 | NA | TRBJ1-2
CASSPDRATEAFF | TGCGCCAGCAGCCCGGACAGGGCCACTGAAGCTTTCTTT | NA | TRBV5-1 | TRBD1 | TRBJ1-1
CATGNTSGAYEQYF | TGTGCCACCGGGAACACTAGCGGGGCCTACGAGCAGTACTTC | NA | TRBV10-3 | TRBD2 | TRBJ2-7
CASRPPGLAGRQYF | TGTGCCAGCAGACCCCCGGGACTAGCCGGTCGCCAGTACTTC | few | TRBV7-2 | TRBD2 | TRBJ2-7
CASSVTGWAESDTQYF | TGTGCCAGCAGCGTTACGGGGTGGGCAGAATCAGATACGCAGTATTTT | NA | TRBV3-1 | NA | TRBJ2-3
CASSPTGLGNEQFF | TGTGCCAGCAGTCCCACGGGACTGGGAAATGAGCAGTTCTTC | NA | TRBV12-3/TRBV12-4 | NA | TRBJ2-1
CSARAAGEKSPDTF | TGCAGTGCTAGAGCCGCTGGGGAGAAGTCGCCGGACACCTTC | NA | TRBV20-1 | NA | TRBJ1-2
CASSYSGGAHEQFF | TGTGCCAGCAGTTACAGCGGGGGGGCCCATGAGCAGTTCTTC | NA | TRBV12-3/TRBV12-4 | TRBD2 | TRBJ2-1
CASSFFSGNQETQYF | TGCGCCAGCAGCTTCTTTAGCGGGAACCAAGAGACCCAGTACTTC | NA | TRBV5-1 | TRBD2 | TRBJ2-5
CASSVHSEGYGYTF | TGTGCCAGCAGCGTACACAGCGAGGGCTATGGCTACACCTTC | once | TRBV9 | NA | TRBJ1-2
CASRPGLGPYNEQFF | TGTGCCAGCAGGCCGGGACTCGGCCCTTACAATGAGCAGTTCTTC | NA | TRBV6-5 | NA | TRBJ2-1
CATSRDVGQGVYEQYF | TGTGCCACCAGCAGAGATGTGGGACAGGGGGTCTACGAGCAGTACTTC | few | TRBV15 | TRBD1 | TRBJ2-7
CASEGDFYEQYF | TGTGCCAGCGAAGGGGACTTCTACGAGCAGTACTTC | NA | TRBV2 | NA | TRBJ2-7
CASRKETGDSPLHF | TGTGCCAGCAGAAAAGAGACAGGGGATTCACCCCTCCACTTT | NA | TRBV3-1 | TRBD1 | TRBJ1-6
CASSPTTGGNNEKLFF | TGTGCCAGCTCACCAACGACAGGGGGGAATAATGAAAAACTGTTTTTT | few | TRBV18 | TRBD1 | TRBJ1-4
CAATEERGNQPQHF | TGTGCCGCAACGGAGGAACGGGGCAATCAGCCCCAGCATTTT | NA | TRBV10-3 | NA | TRBJ1-5
CASSLVIGGDNEQFF | TGTGCCAGCAGCTTAGTTATCGGGGGGGACAATGAGCAGTTCTTC | once | TRBV7-2 | TRBD2 | TRBJ2-1
CASTILPQDRVWCREQFF | TGTGCCAGCACCATCCTCCCACAGGACAGGGTATGGTGTAGGGAGCAGTTCTTC | NA | TRBV25-1 | TRBD1 | TRBJ2-1
CASSPPRGYTF | TGTGCCAGCTCCCCGCCCAGGGGCTACACCTTC | NA | TRBV21-1 | NA | TRBJ1-2
CSASIPGKAYEQYF | TGCAGTGCTAGCATCCCAGGGAAGGCCTACGAGCAGTACTTC | NA | TRBV20-1 | NA | TRBJ2-7
CASSRARTAGSYEQYF | TGTGCCAGCAGCCGCGCCCGGACAGCTGGATCCTACGAGCAGTACTTC | NA | TRBV7-2 | NA | TRBJ2-7
CASSPWTGRSYEQYF | TGTGCCAGCAGCCCTTGGACAGGGCGTTCCTACGAGCAGTACTTC | few | TRBV14 | TRBD1 | TRBJ2-7
CASSAPRGNTEAFF | TGTGCCAGCAGTGCCCCCAGGGGCAACACTGAAGCTTTCTTT | few | TRBV9 | NA | TRBJ1-1
CSPYWVTEAFF | TGCAGCCCCTATTGGGTCACTGAAGCTTTCTTT | NA | TRBV29-1 | NA | TRBJ1-1
CASSAGTGGEEQYF | TGTGCCAGCAGCGCGGGGACAGGGGGAGAAGAGCAGTACTTC | NA | TRBV7-9 | TRBD1 | TRBJ2-7
CASSYQGGRDDSPLHF | TGTGCCAGCAGTTACCAGGGAGGCCGGGATGATTCACCCCTCCACTTT | NA | TRBV6-5 | NA | TRBJ1-6
CASSPRTGLNLYF | TGTGCCAGCAGCCCCCGGACAGGGCTGAACTTGTACTTC | NA | TRBV6-5 | TRBD1 | TRBJ2-7
CASSVDGVPRGYTF | TGTGCCAGCAGCGTAGATGGGGTTCCGCGTGGCTACACCTTC | NA | TRBV9 | NA | TRBJ1-2
CASMWGTNTGELFF | TGTGCCAGCATGTGGGGGACGAACACCGGGGAGCTGTTTTTT | NA | TRBV9 | NA | TRBJ2-2
CSAPREGNTEAFF | TGCAGTGCCCCCCGGGAGGGGAACACTGAAGCTTTCTTT | NA | TRBV20-1 | NA | TRBJ1-1
CASSPTRTPVSGNTIYF | TGTGCCAGCAGCCCCACGCGCACTCCGGTCTCTGGAAACACCATATATTTT | NA | TRBV7-2 | NA | TRBJ1-3
CASSDVETQYF | TGTGCCAGCAGTGACGTAGAGACCCAGTACTTC | many | TRBV28 | NA | TRBJ2-5
CARGDRTHYGYTF | TGTGCCAGGGGTGACAGGACCCACTATGGCTACACCTTC | NA | TRBV2 | NA | TRBJ1-2
CASSLEGGPDSLYEQYF | TGTGCCAGCAGCTTAGAGGGAGGCCCGGACAGCCTCTACGAGCAGTACTTC | NA | TRBV7-6 | NA | TRBJ2-7
CASSAQAGELFF | TGTGCCAGCAGCGCTCAGGCCGGGGAGCTGTTTTTT | NA | TRBV11-2 | NA | TRBJ2-2
CASSEWERGGSYNEQFF | TGTGCCAGCAGTGAATGGGAGCGGGGGGGCTCCTACAATGAGCAGTTCTTC | few | TRBV25-1 | TRBD2 | TRBJ2-1
CASSPPQGAGYEQYF | TGTGCCAGCTCACCACCGCAGGGGGCCGGGTACGAGCAGTACTTC | NA | TRBV18 | TRBD1 | TRBJ2-7
CASSVGRGETQYF | TGTGCCAGCAGTGTGGGCCGCGGGGAGACCCAGTACTTC | NA | TRBV2 | NA | TRBJ2-5
CASNSGQGQETQYF | TGTGCCAGCAACTCGGGACAGGGCCAAGAGACCCAGTACTTC | NA | TRBV2 | TRBD1 | TRBJ2-5
CASSKQGTTNEKLFF | TGTGCCAGCAGCAAACAGGGAACAACTAATGAAAAACTGTTTTTT | NA | TRBV7-2 | NA | TRBJ1-4
CASSFRSGGAYNEQFF | TGTGCCAGCAGTTTTCGGAGCGGGGGGGCCTACAATGAGCAGTTCTTC | once | TRBV27 | TRBD2 | TRBJ2-1
CASSWTGVGEQYF | TGTGCCAGCAGTTGGACAGGGGTTGGCGAGCAGTACTTC | few | TRBV6-6 | TRBD1 | TRBJ2-7
CASSPRTHSYEQYF | TGTGCCAGCAGCCCCAGGACGCACTCCTACGAGCAGTACTTC | NA | TRBV9 | NA | TRBJ2-7
CASSVVASSTGELFF | TGTGCCAGCAGCGTAGTGGCTAGTTCAACCGGGGAGCTGTTTTTT | NA | TRBV9 | NA | TRBJ2-2
CASSWGQERYNEQFF | TGTGCCAGCAGTTGGGGACAGGAGAGATACAATGAGCAGTTCTTC | NA | TRBV12-3/TRBV12-4 | TRBD1 | TRBJ2-1
CASSFTQLAGGLKEQFF | TGTGCCAGCAGTTTTACGCAACTAGCGGGGGGGCTCAAGGAGCAGTTCTTC | NA | TRBV27 | TRBD2 | TRBJ2-1
CSARAPRGEQYF | TGCAGTGCTCGAGCCCCCAGGGGCGAGCAGTACTTC | few | TRBV20-1 | NA | TRBJ2-7
CASSLEAPDNTEAFF | TGCGCCAGCAGCTTGGAGGCACCAGACAACACTGAAGCTTTCTTT | NA | TRBV5-1 | NA | TRBJ1-1
CASSFGSPGEETQYF | TGTGCCAGCAGCTTTGGATCGCCCGGGGAAGAGACCCAGTACTTC | NA | TRBV9 | NA | TRBJ2-5
CASSSRGGSTEAFF | TGTGCCAGCAGCTCACGGGGTGGAAGCACTGAAGCTTTCTTT | NA | TRBV7-9 | NA | TRBJ1-1
CASSYAGTVGYEQYF | TGTGCCAGCAGTTACGCCGGGACAGTGGGGTACGAGCAGTACTTC | few | TRBV6-6 | TRBD1 | TRBJ2-7